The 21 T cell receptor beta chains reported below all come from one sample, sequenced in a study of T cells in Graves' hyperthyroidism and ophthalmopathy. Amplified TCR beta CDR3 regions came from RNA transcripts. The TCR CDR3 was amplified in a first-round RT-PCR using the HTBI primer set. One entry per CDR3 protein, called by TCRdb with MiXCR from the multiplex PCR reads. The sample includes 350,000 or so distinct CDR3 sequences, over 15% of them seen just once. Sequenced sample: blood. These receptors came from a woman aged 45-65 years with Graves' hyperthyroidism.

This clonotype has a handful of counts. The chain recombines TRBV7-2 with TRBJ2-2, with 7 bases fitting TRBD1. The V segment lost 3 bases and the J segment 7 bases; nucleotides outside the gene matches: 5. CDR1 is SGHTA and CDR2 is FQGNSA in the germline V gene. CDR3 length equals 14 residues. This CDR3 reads CASSLDRSGGELFF. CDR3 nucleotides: TGTGCCAGCAGCTTGGACAGGTCCGGCGGGGAGCTGTTTTTT.

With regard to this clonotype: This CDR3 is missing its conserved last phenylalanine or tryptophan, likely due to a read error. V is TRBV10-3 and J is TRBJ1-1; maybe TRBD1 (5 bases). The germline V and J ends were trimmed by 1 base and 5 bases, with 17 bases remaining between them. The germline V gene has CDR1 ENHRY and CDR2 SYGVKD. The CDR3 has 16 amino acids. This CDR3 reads CAISEFPLGAGTEAFI. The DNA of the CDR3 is TGTGCCATCAGTGAGTTCCCCCTTGGGGCCGGGACTGAAGCTTTCATT.

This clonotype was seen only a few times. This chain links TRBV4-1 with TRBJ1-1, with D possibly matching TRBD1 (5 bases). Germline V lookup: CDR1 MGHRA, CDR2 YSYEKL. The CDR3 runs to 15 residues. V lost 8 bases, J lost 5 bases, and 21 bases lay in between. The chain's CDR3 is CASDAWGSGRTEAFF. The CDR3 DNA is TGCGCCAGCGATGCATGGGGCAGCGGGAGGACTGAAGCTTTCTTT.

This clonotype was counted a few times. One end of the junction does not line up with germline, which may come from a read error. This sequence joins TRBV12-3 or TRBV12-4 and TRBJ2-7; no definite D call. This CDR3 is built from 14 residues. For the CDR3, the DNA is TGTGCCAGCAGTTTAGCGGGCACGGTTCAAGAGCTGTACTTC. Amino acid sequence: CASSLAGTVQELYF.

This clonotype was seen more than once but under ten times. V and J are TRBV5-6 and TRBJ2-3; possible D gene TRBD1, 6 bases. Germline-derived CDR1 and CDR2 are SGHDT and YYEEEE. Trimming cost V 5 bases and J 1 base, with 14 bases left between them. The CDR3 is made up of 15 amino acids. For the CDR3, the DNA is TGTGCCAGCAGGAAACAGGCAGGGGGCACAGATACGCAGTATTTT. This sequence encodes CASRKQAGGTDTQYF.

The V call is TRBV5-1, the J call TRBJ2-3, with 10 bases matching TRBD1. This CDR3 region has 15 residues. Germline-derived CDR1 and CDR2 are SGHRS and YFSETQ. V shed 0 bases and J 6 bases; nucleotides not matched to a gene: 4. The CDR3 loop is CASSLGQGASDTQYF. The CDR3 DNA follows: TGCGCCAGCAGCTTGGGACAGGGGGCTTCGGATACGCAGTATTTT.

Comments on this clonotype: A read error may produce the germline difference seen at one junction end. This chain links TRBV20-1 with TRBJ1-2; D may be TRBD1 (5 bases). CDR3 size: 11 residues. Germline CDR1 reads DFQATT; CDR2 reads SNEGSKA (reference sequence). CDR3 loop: CSARAGDGYTF. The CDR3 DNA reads TGCAGTGCCAGAGCGGGGGATGGCTACACCTTC.

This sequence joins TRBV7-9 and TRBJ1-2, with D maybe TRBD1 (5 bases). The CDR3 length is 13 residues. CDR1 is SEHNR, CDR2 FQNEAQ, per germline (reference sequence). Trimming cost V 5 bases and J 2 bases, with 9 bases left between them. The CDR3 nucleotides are TGTGCCAGCAGCGTACAGGTGAACTATGGCTACACCTTC. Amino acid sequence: CASSVQVNYGYTF.

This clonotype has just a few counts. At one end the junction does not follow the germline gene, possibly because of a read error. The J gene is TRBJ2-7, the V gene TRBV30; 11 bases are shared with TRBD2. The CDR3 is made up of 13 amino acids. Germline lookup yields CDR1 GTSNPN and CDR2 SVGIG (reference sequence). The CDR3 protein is CARSAGTSGEQYF. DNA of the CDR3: TGTGCCAGGAGTGCAGGGACTAGCGGTGAGCAGTACTTC. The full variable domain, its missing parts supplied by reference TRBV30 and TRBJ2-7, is SQTIHQWPATLVQPVGSPLSLECTVEGTSNPNLYWYRQAAGRGLQLLFYSVGIGQISSEVPQNLSASRPQDRQFILSSKKLLLSDSGFYLCARSAGTSGEQYFGPGTRLTVT.

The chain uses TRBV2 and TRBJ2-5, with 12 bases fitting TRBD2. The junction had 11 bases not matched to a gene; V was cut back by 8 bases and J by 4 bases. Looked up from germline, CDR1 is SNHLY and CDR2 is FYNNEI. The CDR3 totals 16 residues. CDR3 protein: CASGKRTSGVGETQYF. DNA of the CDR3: TGTGCCAGCGGAAAAAGGACTAGCGGGGTGGGAGAGACCCAGTACTTC.

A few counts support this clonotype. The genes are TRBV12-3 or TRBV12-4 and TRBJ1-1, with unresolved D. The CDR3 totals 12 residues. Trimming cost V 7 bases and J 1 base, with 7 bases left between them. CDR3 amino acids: CASTPGNTEAFF. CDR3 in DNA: TGTGCCAGCACCCCGGGGAACACTGAAGCTTTCTTT.

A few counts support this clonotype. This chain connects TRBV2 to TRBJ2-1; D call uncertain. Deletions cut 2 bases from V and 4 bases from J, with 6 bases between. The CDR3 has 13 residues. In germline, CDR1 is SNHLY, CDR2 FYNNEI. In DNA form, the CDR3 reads TGTGCCAGCAGTGAATCGCTGTACAATGAGCAGTTCTTC. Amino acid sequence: CASSESLYNEQFF.

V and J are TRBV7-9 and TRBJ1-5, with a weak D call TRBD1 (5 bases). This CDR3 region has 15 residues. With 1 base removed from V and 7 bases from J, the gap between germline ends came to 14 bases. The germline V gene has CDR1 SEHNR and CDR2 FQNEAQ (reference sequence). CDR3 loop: CASSLVGGLEQPQHF. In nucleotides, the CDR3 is TGTGCCAGCAGCTTAGTTGGGGGATTGGAGCAGCCCCAGCATTTT.

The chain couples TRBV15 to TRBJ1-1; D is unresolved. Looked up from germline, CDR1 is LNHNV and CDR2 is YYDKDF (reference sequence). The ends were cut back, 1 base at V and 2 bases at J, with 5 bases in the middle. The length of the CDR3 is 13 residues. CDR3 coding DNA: TGTGCCACCAGCAGAGCGGTTAACACTGAAGCTTTCTTT. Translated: CATSRAVNTEAFF.

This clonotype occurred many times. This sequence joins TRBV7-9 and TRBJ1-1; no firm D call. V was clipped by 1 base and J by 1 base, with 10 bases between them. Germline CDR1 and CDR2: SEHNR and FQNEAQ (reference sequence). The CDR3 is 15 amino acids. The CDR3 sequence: CASSLGLGGNTEAFF. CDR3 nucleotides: TGTGCCAGCAGCTTAGGGTTGGGTGGGAACACTGAAGCTTTCTTT.

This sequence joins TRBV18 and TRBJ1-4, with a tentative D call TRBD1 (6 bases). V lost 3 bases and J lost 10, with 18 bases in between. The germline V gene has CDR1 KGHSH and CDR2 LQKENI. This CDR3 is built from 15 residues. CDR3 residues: CASSPVQGLDGKLFF. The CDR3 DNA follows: TGTGCCAGCTCACCGGTCCAGGGGTTAGATGGAAAACTGTTTTTT. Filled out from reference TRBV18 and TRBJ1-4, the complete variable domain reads NAGVMQNPRHLVRRRGQEARLRCSPMKGHSHVYWYRQLPEEGLKFMVYLQKENIIDESGMPKERFSAEFPKEGPSILRIQQVVRGDSAAYFCASSPVQGLDGKLFFGSGTQLSVL.

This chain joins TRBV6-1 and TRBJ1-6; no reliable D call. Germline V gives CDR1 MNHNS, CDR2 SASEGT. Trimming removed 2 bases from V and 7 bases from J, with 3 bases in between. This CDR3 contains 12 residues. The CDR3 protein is CASSEQNSPLHF. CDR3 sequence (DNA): TGTGCCAGCAGTGAACAAAATTCACCCCTCCACTTT.

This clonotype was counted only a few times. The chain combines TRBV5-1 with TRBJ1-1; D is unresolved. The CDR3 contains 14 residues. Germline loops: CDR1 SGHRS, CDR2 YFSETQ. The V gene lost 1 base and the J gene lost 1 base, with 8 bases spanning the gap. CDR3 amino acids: CASSLSGENTEAFF. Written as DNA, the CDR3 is TGCGCCAGCAGCTTGTCTGGGGAGAACACTGAAGCTTTCTTT.

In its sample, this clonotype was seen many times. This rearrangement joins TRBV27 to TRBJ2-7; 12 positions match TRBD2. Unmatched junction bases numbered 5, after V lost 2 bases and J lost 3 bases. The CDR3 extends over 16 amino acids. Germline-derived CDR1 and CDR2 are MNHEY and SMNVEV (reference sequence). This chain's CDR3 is CASSLTQLAGGYEQYF. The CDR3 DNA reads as TGTGCCAGCAGTTTAACGCAACTAGCGGGAGGCTACGAGCAGTACTTC.

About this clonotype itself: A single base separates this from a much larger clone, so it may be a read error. The CDR3 DNA reads as TGTGCCAGCAGCCAAGGGACAGCAGGCTCCTATAATTCACCCCTCCACTTT. This gives the protein CASSQGTAGSYNSPLHF. The rearrangement uses TRBV3-1 and TRBJ1-6; maybe TRBD1 (6 bases). Per germline, CDR1 LGHDT and CDR2 YNNKEL (reference sequence). V was shortened by 1 base and J by 0 bases, with 10 bases between the two germline ends. The CDR3 is made up of 17 amino acids.

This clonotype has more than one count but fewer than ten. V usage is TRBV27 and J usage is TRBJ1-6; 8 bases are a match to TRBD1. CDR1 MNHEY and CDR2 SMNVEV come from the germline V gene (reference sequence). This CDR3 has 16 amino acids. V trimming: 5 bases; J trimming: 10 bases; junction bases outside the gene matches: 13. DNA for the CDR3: TGTGCCAGCAGTCCCTCCCTGACAGGGGTGGAATCACCCCTCCACTTT. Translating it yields CASSPSLTGVESPLHF.